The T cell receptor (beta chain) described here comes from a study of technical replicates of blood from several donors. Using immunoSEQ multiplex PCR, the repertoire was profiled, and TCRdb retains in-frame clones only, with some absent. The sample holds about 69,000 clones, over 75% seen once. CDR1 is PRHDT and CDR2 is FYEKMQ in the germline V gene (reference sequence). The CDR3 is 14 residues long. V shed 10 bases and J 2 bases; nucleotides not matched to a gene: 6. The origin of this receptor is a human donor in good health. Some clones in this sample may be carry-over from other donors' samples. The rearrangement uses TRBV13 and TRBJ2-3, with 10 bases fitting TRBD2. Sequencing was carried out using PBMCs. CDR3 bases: TGTGCCACCTTAGCGGGGGGCGTCACAGATACGCAGTATTTT. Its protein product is CATLAGGVTDTQYF.